This T cell receptor beta chain is drawn from a study of blood T cell repertoires in COVID-19 (dated by TCRdb to about 2020). Regarding the complete study: The collaborator samples originated in the United States, Italy and Spain and spanned the acute and convalescent phases of COVID-19. The samples were drawn from the first 160 participants of the ongoing ImmuneRACE study and from 1,254 subjects provided by 6 global collaborators. The prospective study material was composed of cDNA or gDNA derived from T cells, B-cell-depleted T cells, or PBMCs. Where available, HLA class I and class II types were obtained from metadata supplied by the sample provider rather than from assay-based typing. The repertoires were made available in a free public database intended to serve as a resource for research on the immune response to SARS-CoV-2. Sample metadata almost always included a de-identified subject ID, COVID-19 status, age in years and sex. The dataset comprised deeply sampled blood TCRbeta repertoires from subjects exposed to, actively infected with, or recovered from COVID-19. The paper's findings and limits, for the study overall: Clinical and demographic metadata were provided uncurated, with the amount varying by source and participant.

The immunoSEQ Assay, a bias-controlled multiplex PCR, was used to amplify TCRbeta CDR3 regions from genomic DNA. The authors processed their data as follows. The number of nucleated cells in each sample was estimated from the amplification of reference gene primers within the assay. To quantify the absolute abundance of each unique TCRbeta CDR3 rearrangement, sequence reads were collapsed and filtered. For each sample, productive Simpson clonality was calculated by taking the square root of Simpson's diversity index across productive rearrangements. Here the immuneACCESS table is served through TCRdb, limited to in-frame sequences with V and J called. Missing clones are a known gap in these copies; in checked studies unresolved V genes cover under half, and the rest lacks a known reason. V and J calls and clone size follow that table, whereas D and trimming were derived from the DNA. The sample contains 380,000 or so clones, around 90% of them found a single time. Of the sample, over 1% falls within the top ten clones.

At the junction V is shortened by 2 bases and J by 5 bases; bases outside the gene matches: 4. The germline V gene (reference sequence) gives CDR1 as LNHDA and CDR2 as SQIVND. Spanning cysteine to phenylalanine, the CDR3 consists of 14 amino acids. The DNA shown is the 42-base CDR3, in frame from base 1. For this clone: Its antigen remains unidentified. Nothing much larger sits one base from this clone, and base qualities are not available.

The collaborating institutions used their own protocols to collect whole blood in K2EDTA tubes. For TCRbeta analysis, collaborator samples were shipped as frozen whole blood, as isolated PBMCs, or as DNA extracted from either sample type. Material: peripheral blood. This sequence uses TRBV19 and TRBJ1-1; 8 junctional bases match TRBD1. This receptor was identified in a man aged 35 to 55 with acute or convalescent COVID-19. The CDR3 region reads CASSIQGANTEAFF. The nucleotides are TGTGCCAGTAGTATACAGGGGGCGAATACTGAAGCTTTCTTT. With the portions outside the CDR3 filled from the reference TRBV19 and TRBJ1-1 genes, the complete variable region becomes DGGITQSPKYLFRKEGQNVTLSCEQNLNHDAMYWYRQDPGQGLRLIYYSQIVNDFQKGDIAEGYSVSREKKESFPLTVTSAQKNPTAFYLCASSIQGANTEAFFGQGTRLTVV.